Listed below are T cell receptor beta chains from one sample, sequenced in a study of blood T cell repertoires in COVID-19. Libraries were prepared by immunoSEQ multiplex PCR; TCRdb keeps only in-frame clonotypes and omits some of them. The repertoire consists of under 300,000 clones, with about nine tenths occurring once and the leading ten covering around 2.5%. Sequenced input: PBMCs or T cells enriched from blood (not recorded which). The receptor set was obtained from a woman aged 35 to 49 with acute COVID-19. CDR3s include the opening cysteine and the closing phenylalanine or tryptophan. Rows give clone size only sometimes, using once, few, many, or a class for an expanded clone.

v_call,clone_size,j_call,cdr3_aa
TRBV12-3/TRBV12-4,-,TRBJ2-2,CASSQANTGELFF
TRBV4-2,-,TRBJ2-7,CASSPEEASSYEQYF
TRBV24-1,-,TRBJ1-5,CATAVGSGMGNQPQHF
TRBV19,-,TRBJ2-2,CASSIGLAGTGELFF
TRBV12-3/TRBV12-4,-,TRBJ1-2,CASSLRSFDGYTF
TRBV7-9,few,TRBJ2-1,CASSTTSGSGEQFF
TRBV19,-,TRBJ1-2,CASTERATGGFDYGYTF
TRBV7-9,-,TRBJ2-1,CASSPPPDSNEQFF
TRBV21-1,-,TRBJ2-7,CASSNPGGTEAYEQYF
TRBV11-2,few,TRBJ2-3,CASSDFGDTQYF
TRBV29-1,-,TRBJ1-1,CSVDRGRSTEAFF
TRBV14,-,TRBJ2-1,CASSQDIAGQGFF
TRBV11-3,-,TRBJ2-2,CASSRGGQGLNTGELFF
TRBV24-1,-,TRBJ2-3,CATETANTDTQYF
TRBV19,-,TRBJ1-5,CASSLGQYNQPQHF
TRBV7-2,-,TRBJ2-3,CASSLVSGGPETQYF
TRBV5-5,-,TRBJ2-3,CASSFWAGGSTDTQYF
TRBV28,-,TRBJ2-1,CASSLLLVEQFF
TRBV4-2,-,TRBJ1-5,CASSQDPRGQPQHF
TRBV7-2,-,TRBJ1-4,CASSLGGGLFF
TRBV5-6,-,TRBJ2-7,CASSPRQGGYEQYF
TRBV11-2,-,TRBJ1-2,CASSLDFGTQAYGYTF
TRBV5-1,once,TRBJ2-1,CASSWPVGRGLRSYNEQFF
TRBV7-9,-,TRBJ2-5,CASSLAGQAGTQYF
TRBV5-1,-,TRBJ1-6,CASSLVTGQSPLHF
TRBV6-2/TRBV6-3,-,TRBJ2-1,CASSYSPAGGIYNEQFF
TRBV4-3,-,TRBJ1-5,CASSQDITGREQPQHF
TRBV3-1/TRBV3-2,few,TRBJ1-2,CASSPDLRDRGLTF
TRBV30,-,TRBJ2-1,CAWTAIERSYNEQFF
TRBV29-1,-,TRBJ2-3,CSVEDRGADTQYF
TRBV24-1,-,TRBJ1-2,CATSDSDRNYGYTF
TRBV5-4,-,TRBJ2-7,CASSSGQGREQYF
TRBV15,-,TRBJ1-1,CATSRRQGSTEAFF
TRBV3-1/TRBV3-2,-,TRBJ1-6,CASRLGPSSYNSPLHF
TRBV10-3,once,TRBJ2-7,CASKQGVATYEQYF
TRBV6-2/TRBV6-3,-,TRBJ2-5,CASSIVQETQYF
TRBV5-4,-,TRBJ2-1,CASSTRTSGRGTYNEQFF
TRBV18,-,TRBJ1-4,CASSPGGTRAEKLFF
TRBV9,-,TRBJ2-7,CASSVGLAGYEQYF
TRBV9,-,TRBJ2-7,CASSVEGHPDYEQYF
TRBV18,-,TRBJ1-2,CASLRTAENYGYTF
TRBV5-1,-,TRBJ1-4,CASSVQGENEKLFF
TRBV29-1,-,TRBJ2-2,CSVDGGRYTGELFF
TRBV12-3/TRBV12-4,-,TRBJ2-7,CASTVIYEQYF
TRBV15,-,TRBJ1-5,CATSTHGQGNQPQHF
TRBV11-2,-,TRBJ2-1,CASSSSGKGYNEQFF
TRBV6-1,-,TRBJ2-7,CASSYGTVGAEQYF
TRBV27,-,TRBJ1-3,CASSYKGGAREDPGNTIYF
TRBV27,-,TRBJ2-5,CASSLSRRPGQPGQETQYF
TRBV27,-,TRBJ1-1,CASSFLPPDTEAFF
TRBV27,-,TRBJ1-6,CASRTIRNSPLHF
TRBV30,-,TRBJ1-2,CAWSYATGNHGYTF
TRBV10-1,-,TRBJ2-1,CASSGGGNEQFF
TRBV5-1,-,TRBJ2-2,CASTSPIAITGELFF
TRBV9,few,TRBJ1-1,CASSPRGGDTEAFF